This T cell receptor (beta chain) derives from a study of cytomegalovirus exposure and HLA in healthy donors. Concerning this clone itself: The target antigen is unknown.

PCR used 60 Vbeta primers and 13 Jbeta primers. Clones were read by immunoSEQ multiplex PCR, and TCRdb kept only the in-frame ones, dropping some. The table lists some 190,000 clones, around four fifths of them singletons. The length of the CDR3 is 15 residues. The ends lost 0 bases at V and 5 bases at J; junction bases unmatched: 6. Per germline, CDR1 MNHEY and CDR2 SVGAGI. Study observations and caveats: Reportedly, diagnosis of cytomegalovirus status by the classifier showed high specificity and sensitivity. As confirmed in vitro, a few CMV-associated chains were specific for CMV antigens. The study listed 150 to 200 cytomegalovirus-associated TCR beta chains. CMV serostatus was the only immune exposure information that was available.

The receptor was derived from a woman in her 30s in good health and CMV-seronegative. This chain connects TRBV6-5 to TRBJ2-5, with TRBD2 matching 7 bases. What was sequenced was PBMCs. The CDR3 protein is CASSYSTSRMETQYF. CDR3 nucleotides: TGTGCCAGCAGTTACTCGACTAGCCGGATGGAGACCCAGTACTTC.